One TCR beta chain is described in this entry. What it binds is unknown. After removal of 8 bases from V and 4 bases from J, the junction contained 5 bases not matched to a gene. The CDR3 contains 13 residues. Germline CDR1 MNHEY, CDR2 SVGEGT. The record originates from a study of Graves' ophthalmopathy and Graves' hyperthyroidism. Whole-study context: Peripheral blood was gathered at first diagnosis, ahead of any treatment whatsoever. General study points: With a specificity of around 76% and a sensitivity of 60% to 71%, the model predicted ophthalmopathy progression.

The sequenced template was RNA, covering the TCR beta CDR3 region. After a first-round RT-PCR with HTBI primers, a second-round multiplex PCR was run. TCRdb itself ran the multiplex PCR reads through MiXCR, one entry per CDR3 protein. This sample has around 400,000 distinct CDR3 sequences; around 18% occur once, and the top ten carry 1.5% to 2%. This chain connects TRBV6-2 or TRBV6-3 to TRBJ2-7; 10 nucleotides agree with TRBD1. Material for sequencing was peripheral blood. This TCR was recovered from a woman aged 18 to 35 with Graves' ophthalmopathy. CDR3 sequence reads: CASARDRGYEQYF. The CDR3 region has the DNA TGTGCCAGCGCACGGGACAGGGGATACGAGCAGTACTTC.